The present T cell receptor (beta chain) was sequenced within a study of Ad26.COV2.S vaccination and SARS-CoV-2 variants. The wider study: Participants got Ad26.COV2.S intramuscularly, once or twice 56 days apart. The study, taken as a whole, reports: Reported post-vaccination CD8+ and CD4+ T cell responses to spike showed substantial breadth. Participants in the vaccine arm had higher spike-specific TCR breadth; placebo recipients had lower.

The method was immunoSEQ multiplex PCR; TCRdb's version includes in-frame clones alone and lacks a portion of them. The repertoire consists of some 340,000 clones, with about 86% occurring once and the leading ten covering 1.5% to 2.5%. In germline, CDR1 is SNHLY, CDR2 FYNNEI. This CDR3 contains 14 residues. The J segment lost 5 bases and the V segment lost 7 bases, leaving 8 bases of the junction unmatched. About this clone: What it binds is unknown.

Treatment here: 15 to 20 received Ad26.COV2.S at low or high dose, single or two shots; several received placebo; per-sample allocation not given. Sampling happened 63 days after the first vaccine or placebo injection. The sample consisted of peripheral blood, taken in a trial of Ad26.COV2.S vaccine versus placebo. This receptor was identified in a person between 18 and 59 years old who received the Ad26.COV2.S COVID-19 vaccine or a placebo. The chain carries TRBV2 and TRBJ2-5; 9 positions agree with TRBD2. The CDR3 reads CASMPGLALETQYF. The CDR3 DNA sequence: TGTGCCAGCATGCCGGGACTAGCCCTGGAGACCCAGTACTTC.